A selection of T cell receptor beta chains follows, all from one sample in a study of cytomegalovirus exposure and HLA in healthy donors. The protocol was immunoSEQ multiplex PCR, while the TCRdb copy is restricted to in-frame clones and leaves out a portion. The table has about 150,000 clones, roughly four fifths seen once. The material sequenced was PBMCs. The receptors come from a man aged 40-55 years in good health and CMV-seronegative. Each CDR3 is given with its conserved first and last residue. A D gene is named only where the DNA matches it firmly. Clone size is stated in some rows and not others, as once, few, many or a class when expanded.

clone_size: .; v_call: TRBV25-1; d_call: TRBD2; j_call: TRBJ2-5; cdr3_aa: CASRTSGSETQYF; cdr3_nt: TGTGCCAGCAGAACTAGCGGGAGTGAGACCCAGTACTTC
clone_size: .; v_call: TRBV19; d_call: .; j_call: TRBJ2-1; cdr3_aa: CASSSQGLNEQFF; cdr3_nt: TGTGCCAGTAGTTCCCAGGGACTCAATGAGCAGTTCTTC
clone_size: .; v_call: TRBV6-5; d_call: TRBD1; j_call: TRBJ2-5; cdr3_aa: CASRKRARGRETQYF; cdr3_nt: TGTGCCAGCAGGAAGCGGGCCAGGGGGCGGGAGACCCAGTACTTC
clone_size: .; v_call: TRBV5-1; d_call: TRBD2; j_call: TRBJ2-3; cdr3_aa: CASSSGTSGSFTDTQYF; cdr3_nt: TGCGCCAGCAGCTCGGGGACTAGCGGGAGCTTCACAGATACGCAGTATTTT
clone_size: .; v_call: TRBV25-1; d_call: .; j_call: TRBJ1-1; cdr3_aa: CASVKMVAGEFTEAFF; cdr3_nt: TGTGCCAGCGTAAAGATGGTGGCAGGGGAGTTCACTGAAGCTTTCTTT
clone_size: few; v_call: TRBV7-9; d_call: TRBD1; j_call: TRBJ1-1; cdr3_aa: CSSSLLDRGEAFF; cdr3_nt: TGTTCCAGCAGCCTCCTCGACAGGGGGGAAGCTTTCTTT
clone_size: .; v_call: TRBV19; d_call: .; j_call: TRBJ1-1; cdr3_aa: CASMRGVPPEAFF; cdr3_nt: TGTGCCAGTATGCGGGGCGTCCCCCCTGAAGCTTTCTTT
clone_size: .; v_call: TRBV5-1; d_call: .; j_call: TRBJ2-2; cdr3_aa: CASSYPRGSTGELFF; cdr3_nt: TGCGCCAGCAGCTACCCGAGGGGGAGCACCGGGGAGCTGTTTTTT
clone_size: .; v_call: TRBV10-3; d_call: .; j_call: TRBJ1-1; cdr3_aa: CAIRRGVQGRFMNTEAFF; cdr3_nt: TGTGCCATCCGACGGGGGGTACAGGGACGATTCATGAACACTGAAGCTTTCTTT
clone_size: .; v_call: TRBV19; d_call: .; j_call: TRBJ2-3; cdr3_aa: CASADSRTDTQYF; cdr3_nt: TGTGCCAGTGCGGACAGTCGCACAGATACGCAGTATTTT
clone_size: .; v_call: TRBV6-1; d_call: .; j_call: TRBJ2-2; cdr3_aa: CASSERGGTRNTGELFF; cdr3_nt: TGTGCCAGCAGTGAAAGGGGGGGGACGAGGAACACCGGGGAGCTGTTTTTT
clone_size: .; v_call: TRBV28; d_call: TRBD1; j_call: TRBJ2-5; cdr3_aa: CASRSTGGAQRETQYF; cdr3_nt: TGTGCCAGCAGGTCGACAGGGGGCGCCCAACGGGAGACCCAGTACTTC
clone_size: .; v_call: TRBV7-9; d_call: .; j_call: TRBJ2-1; cdr3_aa: CSTSPRGLGDEQFF; cdr3_nt: TGTTCCACTTCTCCCAGGGGCCTGGGCGATGAGCAGTTCTTC
clone_size: once; v_call: TRBV7-2; d_call: .; j_call: TRBJ1-4; cdr3_aa: CASRGPNEKLFF; cdr3_nt: TGTGCCAGCAGGGGGCCTAATGAAAAACTGTTTTTT
clone_size: .; v_call: TRBV18; d_call: TRBD2; j_call: TRBJ2-3; cdr3_aa: CASSLGLEGTDTQYF; cdr3_nt: TGTGCCAGCTCACTCGGACTAGAGGGCACAGATACGCAGTATTTT
clone_size: .; v_call: TRBV5-1; d_call: .; j_call: TRBJ1-1; cdr3_aa: CASSLSGIEAFF; cdr3_nt: TGCGCCAGCAGCTTGTCGGGAATTGAAGCTTTCTTT
clone_size: .; v_call: TRBV1; d_call: .; j_call: TRBJ2-2; cdr3_aa: CTSSQVLRTTGELFF; cdr3_nt: TGCACCAGCAGCCAAGTGCTACGAACCACCGGGGAGCTGTTTTTT
clone_size: .; v_call: TRBV13; d_call: .; j_call: TRBJ1-1; cdr3_aa: CASGRPEESPAEAFF; cdr3_nt: TGTGCCAGCGGGAGACCCGAAGAAAGCCCTGCTGAAGCTTTCTTT
clone_size: few; v_call: TRBV7-9; d_call: .; j_call: TRBJ2-7; cdr3_aa: CASSAQVQDEQYF; cdr3_nt: TGTGCCAGCAGCGCGCAGGTTCAGGACGAGCAGTACTTC
clone_size: .; v_call: TRBV18; d_call: .; j_call: TRBJ2-3; cdr3_aa: CASSPPPGQSGTDTQYF; cdr3_nt: TGTGCCAGCTCACCACCCCCGGGACAATCTGGCACAGATACGCAGTATTTT
clone_size: .; v_call: TRBV12-5; d_call: TRBD1; j_call: TRBJ2-2; cdr3_aa: CASGFRDRGSTGELFF; cdr3_nt: TGTGCTAGTGGTTTCCGGGACAGGGGAAGCACCGGGGAGCTGTTTTTT
clone_size: .; v_call: TRBV28; d_call: .; j_call: TRBJ2-7; cdr3_aa: CASSLVGDYEQYF; cdr3_nt: TGTGCCAGCAGTTTAGTAGGGGACTACGAGCAGTACTTC
clone_size: .; v_call: TRBV7-2; d_call: TRBD1; j_call: TRBJ1-5; cdr3_aa: CASSLRQGIINQPQHF; cdr3_nt: TGTGCCAGCAGCCTACGACAGGGAATAATCAATCAGCCCCAGCATTTT
clone_size: .; v_call: TRBV6-1; d_call: .; j_call: TRBJ2-3; cdr3_aa: CASSVSGSVDTQYF; cdr3_nt: TGTGCCAGCAGTGTTTCGGGGTCGGTGGATACGCAGTATTTT
clone_size: .; v_call: TRBV19; d_call: TRBD2; j_call: TRBJ2-7; cdr3_aa: CASSMGGLAGTEQYF; cdr3_nt: TGTGCCAGTAGTATGGGAGGACTAGCGGGAACCGAGCAGTACTTC
clone_size: .; v_call: TRBV4-1; d_call: .; j_call: TRBJ1-3; cdr3_aa: CASSQGSSGNTIYF; cdr3_nt: TGCGCCAGCAGCCAGGGGAGCTCTGGAAACACCATATATTTT
clone_size: .; v_call: TRBV5-1; d_call: TRBD1; j_call: TRBJ2-3; cdr3_aa: CASSWRQGNADTQYF; cdr3_nt: TGCGCCAGCAGCTGGAGACAGGGGAATGCAGATACGCAGTATTTT
clone_size: .; v_call: TRBV28; d_call: TRBD1; j_call: TRBJ1-4; cdr3_aa: CASSLRQGDGKLFF; cdr3_nt: TGTGCCAGCAGTTTACGGCAGGGGGATGGAAAACTGTTTTTT
clone_size: .; v_call: TRBV5-5; d_call: .; j_call: TRBJ2-2; cdr3_aa: CASSLVQGNTGELFF; cdr3_nt: TGTGCCAGCAGCTTGGTCCAGGGGAACACCGGGGAGCTGTTTTTT
clone_size: .; v_call: TRBV6-1; d_call: .; j_call: TRBJ1-4; cdr3_aa: CASSDQSATNEKLFF; cdr3_nt: TGTGCCAGCAGTGACCAGTCTGCAACTAATGAAAAACTGTTTTTT
clone_size: .; v_call: TRBV7-2; d_call: TRBD1; j_call: TRBJ1-2; cdr3_aa: CASSFSTGGRYGYTF; cdr3_nt: TGTGCCAGCAGCTTCTCGACAGGGGGGAGATATGGCTACACCTTC
clone_size: once; v_call: TRBV11-2; d_call: .; j_call: TRBJ2-3; cdr3_aa: CASSLPGMADTQYF; cdr3_nt: TGTGCCAGCAGCTTACCAGGGATGGCAGATACGCAGTATTTT
clone_size: .; v_call: TRBV4-1; d_call: .; j_call: TRBJ1-5; cdr3_aa: CASSQVAAARPQHF; cdr3_nt: TGCGCCAGCAGCCAAGTGGCAGCGGCCCGGCCCCAGCATTTT
clone_size: once; v_call: TRBV27; d_call: TRBD1; j_call: TRBJ2-2; cdr3_aa: CASSRGQANTGELFF; cdr3_nt: TGTGCCAGCAGCCGCGGACAGGCGAACACCGGGGAGCTGTTTTTT
clone_size: .; v_call: TRBV30; d_call: .; j_call: TRBJ2-4; cdr3_aa: CAWSGTEGQNIQYF; cdr3_nt: TGTGCCTGGAGTGGGACGGAGGGCCAAAACATTCAGTACTTC
clone_size: .; v_call: TRBV5-1; d_call: .; j_call: TRBJ1-1; cdr3_aa: CASSQDTNTEAFF; cdr3_nt: TGCGCCAGCAGTCAGGACACGAACACTGAAGCTTTCTTT
clone_size: once; v_call: TRBV9; d_call: TRBD2; j_call: TRBJ2-3; cdr3_aa: CASSVVGVAGADTQYF; cdr3_nt: TGTGCCAGCAGCGTAGTAGGAGTAGCGGGAGCAGATACGCAGTATTTT
clone_size: .; v_call: TRBV29-1; d_call: TRBD2; j_call: TRBJ2-3; cdr3_aa: CSFPTSGRLTDTQYF; cdr3_nt: TGCAGCTTCCCGACTAGCGGGAGGCTCACAGATACGCAGTATTTT
clone_size: .; v_call: TRBV28; d_call: .; j_call: TRBJ1-5; cdr3_aa: CASSSAAGGNQPQHF; cdr3_nt: TGTGCCAGCAGTTCAGCCGCAGGGGGCAATCAGCCCCAGCATTTT
clone_size: once; v_call: TRBV27; d_call: .; j_call: TRBJ2-5; cdr3_aa: CASSPGTQETQYF; cdr3_nt: TGTGCCAGCAGCCCCGGGACACAAGAGACCCAGTACTTC
clone_size: .; v_call: TRBV4-1; d_call: TRBD2; j_call: TRBJ2-1; cdr3_aa: CASSLASAFYNEQFF; cdr3_nt: TGCGCCAGCTCACTAGCGTCGGCTTTTTACAATGAGCAGTTCTTC
clone_size: .; v_call: TRBV5-1; d_call: .; j_call: TRBJ2-6; cdr3_aa: CASSPETGICSGANVLTF; cdr3_nt: TGCGCCAGCAGCCCGGAGACGGGGATATGCTCTGGGGCCAACGTCCTGACTTTC
clone_size: .; v_call: TRBV29-1; d_call: TRBD2; j_call: TRBJ2-1; cdr3_aa: CSFEGLAGGGDNEQFF; cdr3_nt: TGCAGCTTCGAGGGGCTAGCGGGAGGAGGGGACAATGAGCAGTTCTTC
clone_size: .; v_call: TRBV6-1; d_call: .; j_call: TRBJ2-4; cdr3_aa: CAGGRGDSQYF; cdr3_nt: TGTGCCGGAGGAAGGGGGGACAGTCAGTACTTC
clone_size: few; v_call: TRBV29-1; d_call: TRBD1; j_call: TRBJ1-3; cdr3_aa: CSGIGDRSGNTIYF; cdr3_nt: TGCAGCGGTATTGGGGACAGATCTGGAAACACCATATATTTT
clone_size: .; v_call: TRBV4-1; d_call: TRBD1; j_call: TRBJ2-7; cdr3_aa: CASSQALPLRTGGLVQYF; cdr3_nt: TGCGCCAGCAGCCAAGCCCTCCCACTTCGGACAGGGGGCTTGGTGCAGTACTTC
clone_size: .; v_call: TRBV10-3; d_call: TRBD1; j_call: TRBJ2-1; cdr3_aa: CAISVTGENNEQFF; cdr3_nt: TGTGCCATCAGTGTGACAGGGGAGAACAATGAGCAGTTCTTC
clone_size: .; v_call: TRBV7-9; d_call: TRBD2; j_call: TRBJ2-5; cdr3_aa: CATVAGEETQYF; cdr3_nt: TGTGCCACGGTAGCGGGAGAAGAGACCCAGTACTTC
clone_size: .; v_call: TRBV5-1; d_call: .; j_call: TRBJ2-1; cdr3_aa: CASSLGGGDGNEQFF; cdr3_nt: TGCGCCAGCAGCTTGGGAGGGGGAGATGGGAATGAACAGTTCTTC
clone_size: .; v_call: TRBV7-3; d_call: TRBD2; j_call: TRBJ2-2; cdr3_aa: CASSLVAAGGPGGELFF; cdr3_nt: TGTGCCAGCAGCTTAGTTGCAGCGGGAGGGCCCGGCGGGGAGCTGTTTTTT
clone_size: .; v_call: TRBV19; d_call: TRBD1; j_call: TRBJ2-2; cdr3_aa: CASSLTGDTGELFF; cdr3_nt: TGTGCCAGTAGCCTGACAGGGGACACCGGGGAGCTGTTTTTT
clone_size: .; v_call: TRBV6-5; d_call: .; j_call: TRBJ2-5; cdr3_aa: CASSEGGSGWETQYF; cdr3_nt: TGTGCCAGCAGCGAGGGTGGGAGCGGGTGGGAGACCCAGTACTTC
clone_size: .; v_call: TRBV27; d_call: .; j_call: TRBJ2-3; cdr3_aa: CASSLSEGLAGTSTDTQYF; cdr3_nt: TGTGCCAGCAGTTTATCTGAGGGGCTAGCAGGGACTAGCACAGATACGCAGTATTTT
clone_size: .; v_call: TRBV5-1; d_call: TRBD1; j_call: TRBJ1-1; cdr3_aa: CASSGDSILTEAFF; cdr3_nt: TGCGCCAGCAGCGGGGACAGCATTCTAACTGAAGCTTTCTTT
clone_size: .; v_call: TRBV28; d_call: .; j_call: TRBJ1-4; cdr3_aa: CASSVSGTSRGKLFF; cdr3_nt: TGTGCCAGCAGTGTATCCGGGACCTCGCGGGGAAAACTGTTTTTT
clone_size: .; v_call: TRBV2; d_call: .; j_call: TRBJ1-2; cdr3_aa: CASSEIATPGGYTF; cdr3_nt: TGTGCCAGCAGTGAAATCGCGACACCCGGAGGCTACACCTTC